This T cell receptor beta chain was sequenced during a study of cytomegalovirus exposure and HLA in healthy donors. For the study at large: Most genotyped donors, 75% to 85% of about 360, had Caucasian-associated genetic ancestry.

The CDR3 spans 15 residues. Germline V lookup: CDR1 KGHSH, CDR2 LQKENI. V lost 2 bases and J lost 7, with 17 bases in between. Points from the study as a whole: Among immune exposure information, only CMV serostatus was available. The study assumed roughly uniform donor sequencing depth for presence/absence analyses.

Note on this clone: Its antigen is unknown.

PCR employed 60 Vbeta and 13 Jbeta primers. TCRdb's copy holds only in-frame clones and misses some; the assay was immunoSEQ multiplex PCR. This table holds 150,000 to 200,000 clones, about 82% found once. Sequenced material: PBMCs. The rearrangement uses TRBV18 and TRBJ1-1; a possible D gene is TRBD1 (6 bases). The receptor comes from a woman aged 50 to 60 in good health and CMV-seronegative. The CDR3 region is CASSPLGGGQDEAFF. In nucleotides, the CDR3 is TGTGCCAGCTCACCATTGGGCGGGGGGCAGGATGAAGCTTTCTTT.